The rows below give T cell receptor beta chains drawn from one sample of a study of blood T cell repertoires in COVID-19. TCRdb keeps only in-frame clones here, not all; method: immunoSEQ multiplex PCR. The sample holds some 200,000 clones, approximately 80% seen once. The sample was peripheral blood. The receptors were sampled from a human donor with acute or convalescent COVID-19. The donor label of this sample is uncertain. Both conserved end residues are part of each CDR3. The order of the fields is V gene, clone size, J gene, D gene, CDR3 protein, CDR3 DNA. D genes are given only for firm matches. Size is omitted from some rows. Given values are once, few, many or a class for expanded clones.

V gene: TRBV12-3/TRBV12-4; clone size: -; J gene: TRBJ1-2; D gene: TRBD1; CDR3 protein: CASSRQGARGYTF; CDR3 DNA: TGTGCCAGCAGCCGCCAGGGGGCACGGGGCTACACCTTC
V gene: TRBV28; clone size: -; J gene: TRBJ1-2; D gene: -; CDR3 protein: CASSLTVRRDGYTF; CDR3 DNA: TGTGCCAGCAGTCTCACCGTGAGGCGGGATGGCTACACCTTC
V gene: TRBV19; clone size: -; J gene: TRBJ1-5; D gene: -; CDR3 protein: CASSQGPYSNQPQHF; CDR3 DNA: TGTGCCAGTAGTCAGGGGCCCTATAGCAATCAGCCCCAGCATTTT
V gene: TRBV3-1/TRBV3-2; clone size: -; J gene: TRBJ1-4; D gene: -; CDR3 protein: CASSQAPTGWNEKLFF; CDR3 DNA: TGTGCCAGCAGCCAAGCCCCGACAGGTTGGAATGAAAAACTGTTTTTT
V gene: TRBV5-4; clone size: -; J gene: TRBJ2-7; D gene: TRBD1; CDR3 protein: CASSNDRGYEQYF; CDR3 DNA: TGTGCCAGCAGCAATGACAGGGGGTACGAGCAGTACTTC
V gene: TRBV19; clone size: few; J gene: TRBJ1-2; D gene: -; CDR3 protein: CASNVPGSGWDGYTF; CDR3 DNA: TGTGCCAGCAATGTCCCTGGCTCAGGGTGGGATGGCTACACCTTC
V gene: TRBV5-1; clone size: -; J gene: TRBJ1-6; D gene: -; CDR3 protein: CASSLAMAAGSYNSPLHF; CDR3 DNA: TGCGCCAGCAGCTTGGCCATGGCAGCGGGCTCCTATAATTCACCCCTCCACTTT
V gene: TRBV5-1; clone size: -; J gene: TRBJ2-5; D gene: -; CDR3 protein: CASSLITGKRPSETQYF; CDR3 DNA: TGCGCCAGCAGCTTGATAACAGGGAAGAGGCCGTCAGAGACCCAGTACTTC
V gene: TRBV2; clone size: few; J gene: TRBJ1-6; D gene: TRBD1; CDR3 protein: CASSEAGTGSPPLHF; CDR3 DNA: TGTGCCAGCAGTGAAGCCGGGACAGGTAGTCCACCCCTCCACTTT
V gene: TRBV7-9; clone size: -; J gene: TRBJ2-2; D gene: TRBD1; CDR3 protein: CASSEPRTGTMWELFF; CDR3 DNA: TGTGCCAGCAGCGAGCCTAGGACAGGGACGATGTGGGAGCTGTTTTTT
V gene: TRBV18; clone size: few; J gene: TRBJ1-1; D gene: -; CDR3 protein: CASSGLQMTEAFF; CDR3 DNA: TGTGCCAGCTCTGGGCTACAGATGACTGAAGCTTTCTTT
V gene: TRBV6-2/TRBV6-3; clone size: -; J gene: TRBJ2-5; D gene: TRBD2; CDR3 protein: CASSYGGTSGRRETQYF; CDR3 DNA: TGTGCCAGCAGTTACGGGGGGACTAGCGGGAGGAGGGAGACCCAGTACTTC
V gene: TRBV2; clone size: -; J gene: TRBJ2-2; D gene: -; CDR3 protein: CASSAQGPGTGELFF; CDR3 DNA: TGTGCCAGCAGCGCACAGGGCCCGGGAACCGGGGAGCTGTTTTTT
V gene: TRBV15; clone size: -; J gene: TRBJ2-1; D gene: TRBD2; CDR3 protein: CATSDRISGGTRSYNEQFF; CDR3 DNA: TGTGCCACCAGCGATCGGATTAGCGGGGGAACCCGCTCCTACAATGAGCAGTTCTTC
V gene: TRBV10-3; clone size: -; J gene: TRBJ1-5; D gene: -; CDR3 protein: CAIGKGGGNQPQHF; CDR3 DNA: TGTGCCATCGGGAAGGGAGGAGGCAATCAGCCCCAGCATTTT
V gene: TRBV10-1; clone size: -; J gene: TRBJ2-3; D gene: TRBD2; CDR3 protein: CASRGTSGNRTDTQYF; CDR3 DNA: TGCGCCAGCAGGGGTACTAGCGGGAATCGCACAGATACGCAGTATTTT
V gene: TRBV21-1; clone size: -; J gene: TRBJ1-5; D gene: -; CDR3 protein: CAPKLPRGTSCNQPQHF; CDR3 DNA: TGTGCCCCAAAACTACCCAGGGGAACTTCATGCAATCAGCCCCAGCATTTT
V gene: TRBV7-9; clone size: -; J gene: TRBJ2-1; D gene: TRBD1; CDR3 protein: CASSLGGQGENEQFF; CDR3 DNA: TGTGCCAGCAGCTTAGGGGGACAGGGGGAGAATGAGCAGTTCTTC
V gene: TRBV28; clone size: -; J gene: TRBJ1-2; D gene: TRBD1; CDR3 protein: CASSLRDSLYGYTF; CDR3 DNA: TGTGCCAGCAGTTTACGGGACAGCTTATATGGCTACACCTTC
V gene: TRBV5-4; clone size: -; J gene: TRBJ2-1; D gene: TRBD2; CDR3 protein: CASSSGTSGRFNEQFF; CDR3 DNA: TGTGCCAGCAGCTCTGGGACTAGCGGAAGATTCAATGAGCAGTTCTTC
V gene: TRBV2; clone size: -; J gene: TRBJ1-5; D gene: TRBD1; CDR3 protein: CASSEDGQGFGQPQHF; CDR3 DNA: TGTGCCAGCAGTGAAGATGGACAGGGCTTCGGTCAGCCCCAGCATTTT
V gene: TRBV19; clone size: -; J gene: TRBJ1-1; D gene: -; CDR3 protein: CASSIGTEAFF; CDR3 DNA: TGTGCCAGTAGTATCGGGACTGAAGCTTTCTTT
V gene: TRBV9; clone size: few; J gene: TRBJ1-6; D gene: TRBD1; CDR3 protein: CASSASTGGRSPLHF; CDR3 DNA: TGTGCCAGCAGCGCCAGTACAGGGGGCCGGTCACCCCTCCACTTT
V gene: TRBV23-1; clone size: -; J gene: TRBJ2-3; D gene: TRBD2; CDR3 protein: CAIVYSGRAPGTDTQYF; CDR3 DNA: TGCGCCATTGTTTATAGCGGGAGGGCCCCTGGTACAGATACGCAGTATTTT
V gene: TRBV9; clone size: -; J gene: TRBJ1-1; D gene: -; CDR3 protein: CASSPTDSEAFF; CDR3 DNA: TGTGCCAGCAGCCCGACGGACAGCGAAGCTTTCTTT